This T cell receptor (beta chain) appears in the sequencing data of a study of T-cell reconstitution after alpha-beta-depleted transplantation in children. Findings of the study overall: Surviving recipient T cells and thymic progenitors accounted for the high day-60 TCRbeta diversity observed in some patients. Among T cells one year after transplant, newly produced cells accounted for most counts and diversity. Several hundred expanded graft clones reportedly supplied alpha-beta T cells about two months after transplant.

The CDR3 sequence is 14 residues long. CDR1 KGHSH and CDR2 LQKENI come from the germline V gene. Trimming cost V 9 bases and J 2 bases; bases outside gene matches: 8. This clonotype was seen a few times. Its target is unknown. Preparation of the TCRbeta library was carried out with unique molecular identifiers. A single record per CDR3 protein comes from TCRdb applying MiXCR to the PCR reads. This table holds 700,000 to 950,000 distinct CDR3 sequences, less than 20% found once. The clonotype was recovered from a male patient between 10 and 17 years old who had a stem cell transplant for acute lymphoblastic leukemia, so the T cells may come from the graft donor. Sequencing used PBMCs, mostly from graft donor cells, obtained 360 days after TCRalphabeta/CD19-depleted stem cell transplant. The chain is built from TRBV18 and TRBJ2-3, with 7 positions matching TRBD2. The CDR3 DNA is TGTGCCAGTGACCCGGCGGGAGCCACAGATACGCAGTATTTT. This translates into CASDPAGATDTQYF.